A selection of T cell receptor beta chains follows, all from one sample in a study of shared clonotypes between healthy human individuals. The repertoire was sequenced with immunoSEQ multiplex PCR; TCRdb's copy has only in-frame clones and lacks some. The profile covers around 1,100,000 clones, with 77% appearing a single time and 0.7% to 0.95% taken by the ten largest. The sample taken for sequencing was memory CD4+ T cells from PBMCs. The receptors were sampled from a man younger than 35 in good health. Some clones in this sample may be carry-over from other donors' samples. Each CDR3 is given with its conserved first and last residue. A D gene is named only where the DNA matches it firmly. Clone sizes are given selectively: once, few, many, or a class where the clone is expanded.

>TRBV28|TRBD2|TRBJ2-7|NA
TGTGCCAGCAGTTCGCCGGGACTAGCGACCGAGCAGTACTTC
CASSSPGLATEQYF
>TRBV9|TRBD2|TRBJ2-2|few
TGTGCCAGCAGGGACGAGGGACTAGCGGGAGGGCCGTCGAACACCGGGGAGCTGTTTTTT
CASRDEGLAGGPSNTGELFF
>TRBV5-8|TRBD2|TRBJ2-5|NA
TGTGCCAGCAGCCCGCTCGCGGGAGGGCGCGGGGAGACCCAGTACTTC
CASSPLAGGRGETQYF
>TRBV6-5|NA|TRBJ1-1|few
TGTGCCAGCAGTTACTCGGGGCGAGAAGCTTTCTTT
CASSYSGREAFF
>TRBV5-1|NA|TRBJ2-7|NA
TGCGCCAGCAGCCCAAGGACCGGGAGCGTCTACGAGCAGTACTTC
CASSPRTGSVYEQYF
>TRBV6-5|NA|TRBJ2-1|NA
TGTGCCAGCACCTCGGGACCCAGGAGGCATGAGCAGTTCTTC
CASTSGPRRHEQFF
>TRBV6-1|NA|TRBJ1-5|NA
TGTGCCAGCAGGAGGCCCGGGACGCCGAATCAGCCCCAGCATTTT
CASRRPGTPNQPQHF
>TRBV23-1|NA|TRBJ2-1|NA
TGCGCCAGCGATCAACGGTTCAATGAGCAGTTCTTC
CASDQRFNEQFF
>TRBV28|NA|TRBJ2-5|once
TGTGCCAGCAGTTTAGTAGGTGGAACAGAGACCCAGTACTTC
CASSLVGGTETQYF
>TRBV10-2|NA|TRBJ2-1|NA
TGCGCCAGCAGCGACAGTCTCTCCTACAATGAGCAGTTCTTC
CASSDSLSYNEQFF
>TRBV30|TRBD1|TRBJ1-5|NA
TGTGCCTGGGGTTCGCCGGGACAGCACAATCAGCCCCAGCATTTT
CAWGSPGQHNQPQHF
>TRBV7-2|TRBD2|TRBJ2-5|NA
TGTGCCAGCAGCTCCGGGACTAGCGGTGGGGAGACCCAGTACTTC
CASSSGTSGGETQYF
>TRBV6-5|TRBD1|TRBJ2-3|once
TGTGCCAGCAGCCTTTACAGGGGACGCACAGATACGCAGTATTTT
CASSLYRGRTDTQYF
>TRBV18|TRBD2|TRBJ2-7|NA
TGTGCCAGCTCACCCCTTCCTAGCGGGAGCTACGAGCAGTACTTC
CASSPLPSGSYEQYF
>TRBV19|TRBD1|TRBJ2-2|NA
TGTGCCAGCGGGACAGGGGTCACCGGGGAGCTGTTTTTT
CASGTGVTGELFF
>TRBV5-4|NA|TRBJ2-1|NA
TGTGCCAGCAGCAAGGGGGGGCAGGGGGCTGCGTGGGAGCAGTTCTTC
CASSKGGQGAAWEQFF
>TRBV28|TRBD1|TRBJ1-1|few
TGTGCCAGCAGTTTATCCGGGACAGGGAACACTGAAGCTTTCTTT
CASSLSGTGNTEAFF
>TRBV5-1|NA|TRBJ2-1|NA
TGCGCCAGCAGCTCCCCCGGGGGCTCACGTACGGAGCAGTTCTTC
CASSSPGGSRTEQFF
>TRBV5-1|NA|TRBJ1-1|NA
TGCGCCAGCAGCTTGATCGGAGGCCGGGGGAACACTGAAGCTTTCTTT
CASSLIGGRGNTEAFF
>TRBV25-1|NA|TRBJ2-6|few
TGTGCCAGCAGTGAACGACGGGATAGCTCTGGGGCCAACGTCCTGACTTTC
CASSERRDSSGANVLTF
>TRBV9|NA|TRBJ2-7|NA
TGTGCCAGCAGCAAAAAGGACAGCTACGAGCAGTACTTC
CASSKKDSYEQYF
>TRBV28|NA|TRBJ1-2|NA
TGTGCCAGCAGTTCTCATGGCTACACCTTC
CASSSHGYTF
>TRBV27|TRBD1|TRBJ2-7|few
TGTGCCAGCAGTTTAAGGGACAGGGCATCCTACGAGCAGTACTTC
CASSLRDRASYEQYF
>TRBV7-8|TRBD2|TRBJ2-1|once
TGTGCCAGCAGCCTGACCGGGACTACCTACAATGAGCAGTTCTTC
CASSLTGTTYNEQFF
>TRBV5-1|NA|TRBJ2-5|NA
TGCGCCAGCAGCCCAACTACAGTGAAAGGCGAGACCCAGTACTTC
CASSPTTVKGETQYF
>TRBV5-1|NA|TRBJ1-2|NA
TGCGCCAGCAGCTTGGTGGAAGACTATGGCTACACCTTC
CASSLVEDYGYTF
>TRBV4-1|TRBD2|TRBJ2-5|NA
TGCGCCAGCAGCCAAGAGGGACTAGCGGGAGCAGGGTACCAAGAGACCCAGTACTTC
CASSQEGLAGAGYQETQYF
>TRBV7-9|NA|TRBJ2-5|once
TGTGCCAGCAGCCGGAGACAGGTCCAAGAGACCCAGTACTTC
CASSRRQVQETQYF
>TRBV25-1|NA|TRBJ2-7|NA
TGTGCCAGCAGTGAGCTCAGGGGCAGCTACGAGCAGTACTTC
CASSELRGSYEQYF
>TRBV7-2|TRBD2|TRBJ2-5|NA
TGTGCCAGCAGCTTTAGTCTAGCGGGCGCTCGAGAGACCCAGTACTTC
CASSFSLAGARETQYF
>TRBV29-1|TRBD1|TRBJ1-2|NA
TGCAGCGTTGAAGGCAGGGGGCGCAGCTATGGCTACACCTTC
CSVEGRGRSYGYTF
>TRBV6-5|TRBD2|TRBJ2-7|NA
TGTGCCAGCAGGGTAGCGGGAGCGCACTACGAGCAGTACTTC
CASRVAGAHYEQYF
>TRBV5-4|TRBD2|TRBJ2-5|few
TGTGCCAGCAGCCCTGGACTAGCGGGAGGGCCAGCCCAAGAGACCCAGTACTTC
CASSPGLAGGPAQETQYF
>TRBV5-4|TRBD2|TRBJ2-7|NA
TGTGCCAGCAGTCCTCCCCGGGGGGGAGGGGATAGGGGGTACGAGCAGTACTTC
CASSPPRGGGDRGYEQYF
>TRBV6-6|TRBD1|TRBJ1-4|NA
TGTGCCAGCAGCCGGCGACAGGGAGGTAATGAAAAACTGTTTTTT
CASSRRQGGNEKLFF
>TRBV7-3|TRBD2|TRBJ2-1|NA
TGTGCCAGCAGCTCGGGGACTAGCGGGAGGGCCCCCTACAATGAGCAGTTCTTC
CASSSGTSGRAPYNEQFF
>TRBV5-1|NA|TRBJ2-4|NA
TGCGCCAGCAGCTTAGGGACCCACCTAGCCAAAAACATTCAGTACTTC
CASSLGTHLAKNIQYF
>TRBV2|TRBD1|TRBJ2-1|NA
TGTGCCACCCAGCCCCGGGGGACAGGGGGGAATGAGCAGTTCTTC
CATQPRGTGGNEQFF
>TRBV27|TRBD1|TRBJ2-2|NA
TGTGCCAGCAGCCTACAGGGGTCCACCGGGGAGCTGTTTTTT
CASSLQGSTGELFF
>TRBV7-9|NA|TRBJ2-1|NA
TGTGCCAGCAGCTTAGCCCCGGGAGCCAACAATGAGCAGTTCTTC
CASSLAPGANNEQFF